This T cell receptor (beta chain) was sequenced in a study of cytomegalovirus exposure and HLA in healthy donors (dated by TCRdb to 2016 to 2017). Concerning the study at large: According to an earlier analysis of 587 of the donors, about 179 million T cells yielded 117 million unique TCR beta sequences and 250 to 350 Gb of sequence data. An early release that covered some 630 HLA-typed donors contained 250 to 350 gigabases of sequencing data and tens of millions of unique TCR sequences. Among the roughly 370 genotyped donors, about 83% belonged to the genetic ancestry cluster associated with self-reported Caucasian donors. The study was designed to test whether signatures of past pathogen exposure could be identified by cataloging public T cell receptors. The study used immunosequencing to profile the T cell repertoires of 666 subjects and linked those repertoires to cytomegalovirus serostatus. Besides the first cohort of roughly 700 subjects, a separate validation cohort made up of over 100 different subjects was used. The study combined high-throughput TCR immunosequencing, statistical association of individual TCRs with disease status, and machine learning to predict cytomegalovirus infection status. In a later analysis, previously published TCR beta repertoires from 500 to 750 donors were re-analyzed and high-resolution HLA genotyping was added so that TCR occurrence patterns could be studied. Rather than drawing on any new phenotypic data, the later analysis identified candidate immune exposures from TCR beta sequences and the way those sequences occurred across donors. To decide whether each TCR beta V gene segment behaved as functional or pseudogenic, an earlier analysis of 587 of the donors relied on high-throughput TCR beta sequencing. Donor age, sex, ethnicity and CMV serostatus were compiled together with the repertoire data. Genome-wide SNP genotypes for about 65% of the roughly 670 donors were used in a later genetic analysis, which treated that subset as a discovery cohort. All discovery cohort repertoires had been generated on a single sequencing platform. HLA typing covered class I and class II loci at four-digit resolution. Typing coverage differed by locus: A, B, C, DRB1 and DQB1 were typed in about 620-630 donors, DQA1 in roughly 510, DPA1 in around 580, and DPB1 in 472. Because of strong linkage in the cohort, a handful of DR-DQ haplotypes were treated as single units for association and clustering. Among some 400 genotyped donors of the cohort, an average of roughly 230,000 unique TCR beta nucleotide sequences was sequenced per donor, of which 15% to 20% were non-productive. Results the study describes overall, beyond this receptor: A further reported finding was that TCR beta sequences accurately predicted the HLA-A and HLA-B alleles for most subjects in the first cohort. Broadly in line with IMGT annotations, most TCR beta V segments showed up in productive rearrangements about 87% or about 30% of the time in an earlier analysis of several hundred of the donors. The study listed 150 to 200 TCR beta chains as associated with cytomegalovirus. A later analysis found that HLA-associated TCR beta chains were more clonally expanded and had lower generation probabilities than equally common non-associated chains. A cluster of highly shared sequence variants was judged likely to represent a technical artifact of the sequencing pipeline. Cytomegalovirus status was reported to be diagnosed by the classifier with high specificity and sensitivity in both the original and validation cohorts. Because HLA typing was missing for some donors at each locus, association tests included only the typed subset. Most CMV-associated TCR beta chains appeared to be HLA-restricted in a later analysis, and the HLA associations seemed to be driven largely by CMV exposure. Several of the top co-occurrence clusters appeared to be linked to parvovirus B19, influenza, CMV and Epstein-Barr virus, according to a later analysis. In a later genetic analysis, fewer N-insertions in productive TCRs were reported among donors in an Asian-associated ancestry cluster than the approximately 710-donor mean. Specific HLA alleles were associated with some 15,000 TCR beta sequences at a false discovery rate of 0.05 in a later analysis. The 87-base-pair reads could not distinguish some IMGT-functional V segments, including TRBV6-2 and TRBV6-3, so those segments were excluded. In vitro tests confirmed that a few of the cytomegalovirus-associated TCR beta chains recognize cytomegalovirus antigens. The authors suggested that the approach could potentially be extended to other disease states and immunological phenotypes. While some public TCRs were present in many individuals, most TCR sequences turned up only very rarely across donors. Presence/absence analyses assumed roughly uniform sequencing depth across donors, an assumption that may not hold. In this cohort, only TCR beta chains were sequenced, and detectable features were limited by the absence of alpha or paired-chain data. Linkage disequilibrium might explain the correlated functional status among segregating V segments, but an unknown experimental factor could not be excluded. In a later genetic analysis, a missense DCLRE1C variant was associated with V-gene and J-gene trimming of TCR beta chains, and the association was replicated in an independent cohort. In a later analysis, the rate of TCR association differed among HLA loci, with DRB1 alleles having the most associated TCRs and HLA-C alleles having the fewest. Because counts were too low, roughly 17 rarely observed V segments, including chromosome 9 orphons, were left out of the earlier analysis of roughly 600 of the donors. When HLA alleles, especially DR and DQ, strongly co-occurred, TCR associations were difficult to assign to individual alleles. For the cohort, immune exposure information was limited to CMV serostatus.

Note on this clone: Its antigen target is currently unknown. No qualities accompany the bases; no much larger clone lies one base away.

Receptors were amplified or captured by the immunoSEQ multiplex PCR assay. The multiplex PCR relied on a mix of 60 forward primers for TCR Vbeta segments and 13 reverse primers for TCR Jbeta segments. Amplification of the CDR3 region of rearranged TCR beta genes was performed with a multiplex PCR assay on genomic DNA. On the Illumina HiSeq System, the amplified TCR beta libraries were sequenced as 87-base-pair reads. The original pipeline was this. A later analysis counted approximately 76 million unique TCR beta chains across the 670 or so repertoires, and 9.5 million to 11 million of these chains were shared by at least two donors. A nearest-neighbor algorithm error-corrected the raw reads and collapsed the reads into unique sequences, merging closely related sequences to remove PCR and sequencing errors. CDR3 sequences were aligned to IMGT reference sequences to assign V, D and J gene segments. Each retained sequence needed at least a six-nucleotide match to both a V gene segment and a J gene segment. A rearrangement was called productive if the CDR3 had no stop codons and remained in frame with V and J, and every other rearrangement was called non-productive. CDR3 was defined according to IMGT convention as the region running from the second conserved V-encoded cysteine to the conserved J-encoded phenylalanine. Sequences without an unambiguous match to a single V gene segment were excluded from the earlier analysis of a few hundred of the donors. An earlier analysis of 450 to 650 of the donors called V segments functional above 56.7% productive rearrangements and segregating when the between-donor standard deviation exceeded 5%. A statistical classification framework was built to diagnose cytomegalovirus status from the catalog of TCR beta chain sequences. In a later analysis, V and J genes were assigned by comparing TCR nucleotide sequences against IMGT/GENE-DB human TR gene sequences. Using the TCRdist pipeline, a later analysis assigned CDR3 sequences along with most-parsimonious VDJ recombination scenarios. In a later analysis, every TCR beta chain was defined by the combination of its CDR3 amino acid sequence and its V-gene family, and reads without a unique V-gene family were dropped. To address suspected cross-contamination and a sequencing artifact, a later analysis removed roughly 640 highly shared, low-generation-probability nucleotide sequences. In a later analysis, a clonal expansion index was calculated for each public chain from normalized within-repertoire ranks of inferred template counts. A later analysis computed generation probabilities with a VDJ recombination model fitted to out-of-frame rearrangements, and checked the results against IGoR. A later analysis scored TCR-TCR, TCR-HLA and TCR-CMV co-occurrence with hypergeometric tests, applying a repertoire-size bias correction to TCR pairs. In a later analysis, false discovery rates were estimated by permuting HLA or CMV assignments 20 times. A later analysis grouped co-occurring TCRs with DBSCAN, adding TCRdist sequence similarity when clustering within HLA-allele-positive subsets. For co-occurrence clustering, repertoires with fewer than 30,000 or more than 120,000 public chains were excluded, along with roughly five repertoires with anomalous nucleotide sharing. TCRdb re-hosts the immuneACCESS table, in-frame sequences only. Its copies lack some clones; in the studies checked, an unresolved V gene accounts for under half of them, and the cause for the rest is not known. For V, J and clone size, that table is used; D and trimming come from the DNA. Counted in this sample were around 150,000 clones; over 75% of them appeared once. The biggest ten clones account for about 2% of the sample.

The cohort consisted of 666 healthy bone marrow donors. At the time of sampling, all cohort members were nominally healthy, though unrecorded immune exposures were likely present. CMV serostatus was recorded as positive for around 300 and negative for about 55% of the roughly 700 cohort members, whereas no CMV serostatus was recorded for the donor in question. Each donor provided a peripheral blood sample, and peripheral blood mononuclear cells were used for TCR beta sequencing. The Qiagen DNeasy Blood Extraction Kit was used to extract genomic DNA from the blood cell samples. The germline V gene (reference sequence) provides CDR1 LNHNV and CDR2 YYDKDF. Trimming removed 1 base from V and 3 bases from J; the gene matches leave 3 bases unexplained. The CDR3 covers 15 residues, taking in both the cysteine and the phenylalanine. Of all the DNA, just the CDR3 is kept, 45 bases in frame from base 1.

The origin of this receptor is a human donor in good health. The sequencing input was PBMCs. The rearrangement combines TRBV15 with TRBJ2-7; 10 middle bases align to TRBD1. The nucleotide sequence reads TGTGCCACCAGCAGAGCGGGACAGGGGAACTACGAGCAGTACTTC. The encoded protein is CATSRAGQGNYEQYF.